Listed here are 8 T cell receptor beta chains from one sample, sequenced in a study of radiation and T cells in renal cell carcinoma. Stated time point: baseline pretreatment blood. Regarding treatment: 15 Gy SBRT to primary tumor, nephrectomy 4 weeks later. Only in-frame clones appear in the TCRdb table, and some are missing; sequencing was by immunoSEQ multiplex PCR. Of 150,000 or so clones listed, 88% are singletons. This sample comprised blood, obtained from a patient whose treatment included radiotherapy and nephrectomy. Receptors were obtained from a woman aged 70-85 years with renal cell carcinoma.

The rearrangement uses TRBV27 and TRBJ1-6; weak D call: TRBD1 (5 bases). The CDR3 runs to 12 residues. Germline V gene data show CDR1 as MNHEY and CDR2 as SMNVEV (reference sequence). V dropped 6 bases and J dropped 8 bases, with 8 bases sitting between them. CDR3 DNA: TGTGCCAGCAGGCGGGACGATTCACCCCTCCACTTT. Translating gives CASRRDDSPLHF.

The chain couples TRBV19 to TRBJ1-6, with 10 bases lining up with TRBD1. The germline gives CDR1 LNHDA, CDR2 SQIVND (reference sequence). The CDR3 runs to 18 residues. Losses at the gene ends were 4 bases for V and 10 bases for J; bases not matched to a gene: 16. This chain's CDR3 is CASSTPRDRGAPSSPLHF. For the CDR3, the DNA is TGTGCCAGTAGTACCCCCCGGGACAGGGGTGCCCCCTCCTCACCCCTCCACTTT.

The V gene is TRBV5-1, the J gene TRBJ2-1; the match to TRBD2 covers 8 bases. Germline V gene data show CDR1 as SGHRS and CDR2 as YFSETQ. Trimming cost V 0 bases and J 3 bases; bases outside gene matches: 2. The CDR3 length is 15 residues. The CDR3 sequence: CASSLGGGLYNEQFF. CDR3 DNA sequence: TGCGCCAGCAGCTTGGGCGGGGGGCTCTACAATGAGCAGTTCTTC.

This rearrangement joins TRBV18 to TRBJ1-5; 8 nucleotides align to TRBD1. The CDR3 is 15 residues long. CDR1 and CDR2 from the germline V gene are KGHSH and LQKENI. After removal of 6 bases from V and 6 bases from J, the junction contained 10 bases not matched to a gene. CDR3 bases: TGTGCCAGCTCCTCGGACAGGGCACTGGGTCAGCCCCAGCATTTT. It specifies CASSSDRALGQPQHF.

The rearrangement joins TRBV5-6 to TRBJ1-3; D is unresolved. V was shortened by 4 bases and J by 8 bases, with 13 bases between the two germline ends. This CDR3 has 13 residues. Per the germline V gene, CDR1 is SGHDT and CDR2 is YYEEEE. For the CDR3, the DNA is TGTGCCAGCAGCCCGGCAGGTCAATACACCATATATTTT. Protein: CASSPAGQYTIYF.

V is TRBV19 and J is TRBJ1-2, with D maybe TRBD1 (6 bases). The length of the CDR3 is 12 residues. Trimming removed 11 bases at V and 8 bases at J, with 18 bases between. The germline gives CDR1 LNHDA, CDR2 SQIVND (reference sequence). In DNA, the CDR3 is TGTGCCTCCCATGAGGGGGGACGAGGCTACACCTTC. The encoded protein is CASHEGGRGYTF.

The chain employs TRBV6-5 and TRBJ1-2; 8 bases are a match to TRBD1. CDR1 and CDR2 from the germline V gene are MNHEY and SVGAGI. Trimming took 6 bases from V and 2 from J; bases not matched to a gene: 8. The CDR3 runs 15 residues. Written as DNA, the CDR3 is TGTGCCAGCAGAACTGGACAGGGACGAAACTATGGCTACACCTTC. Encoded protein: CASRTGQGRNYGYTF.

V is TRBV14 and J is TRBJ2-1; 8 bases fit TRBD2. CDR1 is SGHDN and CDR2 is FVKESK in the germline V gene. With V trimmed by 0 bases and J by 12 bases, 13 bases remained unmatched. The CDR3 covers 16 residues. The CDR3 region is CASSQEVGLASSRQFF. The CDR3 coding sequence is TGTGCCAGCAGCCAAGAGGTCGGACTAGCTTCGTCGAGGCAGTTCTTC.